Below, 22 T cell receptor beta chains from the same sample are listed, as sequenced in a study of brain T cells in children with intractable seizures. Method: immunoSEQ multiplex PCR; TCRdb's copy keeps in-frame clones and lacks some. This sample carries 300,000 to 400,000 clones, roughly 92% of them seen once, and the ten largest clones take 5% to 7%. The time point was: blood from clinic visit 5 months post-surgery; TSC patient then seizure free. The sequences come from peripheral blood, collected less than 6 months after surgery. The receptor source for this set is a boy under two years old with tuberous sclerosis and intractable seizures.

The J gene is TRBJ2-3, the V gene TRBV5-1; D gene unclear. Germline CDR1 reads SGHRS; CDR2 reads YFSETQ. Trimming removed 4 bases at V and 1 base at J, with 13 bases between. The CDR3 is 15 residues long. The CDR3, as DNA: TGCGCCAGCAGCCCGAGTGGCGGAGGCACAGATACGCAGTATTTT. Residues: CASSPSGGGTDTQYF.

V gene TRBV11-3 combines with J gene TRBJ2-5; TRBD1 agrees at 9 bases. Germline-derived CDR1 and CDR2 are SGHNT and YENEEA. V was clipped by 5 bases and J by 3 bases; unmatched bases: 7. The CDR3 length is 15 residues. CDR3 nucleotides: TGTGCCAGCAGCGGAAGCCGGGACAGGGAAGAGACCCAGTACTTC. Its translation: CASSGSRDREETQYF.

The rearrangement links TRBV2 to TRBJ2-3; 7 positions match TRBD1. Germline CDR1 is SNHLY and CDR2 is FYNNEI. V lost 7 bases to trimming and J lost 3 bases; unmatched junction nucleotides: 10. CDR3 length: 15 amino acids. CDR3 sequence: CASKSRDSRTDTQYF. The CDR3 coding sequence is TGTGCCAGCAAGTCCCGGGACAGTAGGACAGATACGCAGTATTTT. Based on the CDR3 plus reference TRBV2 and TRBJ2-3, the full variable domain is EPEVTQTPSHQVTQMGQEVILRCVPISNHLYFYWYRQILGQKVEFLVSFYNNEISEKSEIFDDQFSVERPDGSNFTLKIRSTKLEDSAMYFCASKSRDSRTDTQYFGPGTRLTVL.

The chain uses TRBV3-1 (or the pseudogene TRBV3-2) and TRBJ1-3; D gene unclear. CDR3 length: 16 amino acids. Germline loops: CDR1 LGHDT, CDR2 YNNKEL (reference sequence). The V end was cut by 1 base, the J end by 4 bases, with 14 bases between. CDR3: CASSQGLSSGGNTIYF. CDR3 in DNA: TGTGCCAGCAGCCAAGGCCTAAGTTCGGGAGGAAACACCATATATTTT.

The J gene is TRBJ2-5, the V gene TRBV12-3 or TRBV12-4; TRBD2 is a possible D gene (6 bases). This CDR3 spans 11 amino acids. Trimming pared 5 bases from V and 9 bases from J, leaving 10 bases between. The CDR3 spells CASSQTRAQYF. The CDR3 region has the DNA TGTGCCAGCAGTCAGACTAGGGCCCAGTACTTC.

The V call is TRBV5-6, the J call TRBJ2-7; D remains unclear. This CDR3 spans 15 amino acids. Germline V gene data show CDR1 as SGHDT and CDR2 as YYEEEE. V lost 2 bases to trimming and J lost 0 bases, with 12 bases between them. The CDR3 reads CASSFLPGSSYEQYF. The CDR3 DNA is TGTGCCAGCAGCTTTCTTCCTGGCAGCTCCTACGAGCAGTACTTC.

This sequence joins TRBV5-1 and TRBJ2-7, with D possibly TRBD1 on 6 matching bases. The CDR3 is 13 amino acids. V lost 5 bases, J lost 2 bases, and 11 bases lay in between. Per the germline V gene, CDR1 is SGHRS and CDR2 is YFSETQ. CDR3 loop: CASRPGQPYEQYF. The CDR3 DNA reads TGCGCCAGCAGACCAGGACAGCCCTACGAGCAGTACTTC.

The CDR3 DNA reads TGTGCCAGCAGCTTAAGTCTTTTCGATGAGCAGTTCTTC. Translation: CASSLSLFDEQFF. The rearrangement joins TRBV7-3 to TRBJ2-1, with D unclear. This CDR3 region has 13 residues. The germline V gene encodes CDR1 SGHTA and CDR2 FQGTGA. V shed 1 base and J shed 8 bases, with 9 bases lying between them.

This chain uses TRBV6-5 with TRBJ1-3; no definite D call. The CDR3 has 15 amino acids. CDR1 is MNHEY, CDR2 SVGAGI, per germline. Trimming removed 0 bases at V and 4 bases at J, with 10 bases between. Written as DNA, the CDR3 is TGTGCCAGCAGTTACTCGAGCGACTCCGGAAACACCATATATTTT. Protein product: CASSYSSDSGNTIYF.

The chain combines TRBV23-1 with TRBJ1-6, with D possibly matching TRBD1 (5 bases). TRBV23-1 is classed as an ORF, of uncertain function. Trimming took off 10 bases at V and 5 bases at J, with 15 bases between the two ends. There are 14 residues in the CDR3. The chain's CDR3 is CAKKKGSHNSPLHF. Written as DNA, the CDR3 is TGCGCCAAGAAGAAGGGGAGTCATAATTCACCCCTCCACTTT.

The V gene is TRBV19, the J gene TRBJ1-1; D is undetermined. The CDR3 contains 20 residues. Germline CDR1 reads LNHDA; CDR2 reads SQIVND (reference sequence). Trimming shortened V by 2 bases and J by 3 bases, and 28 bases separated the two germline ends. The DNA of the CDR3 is TGTGCCAGTAGTATAAATGTCTCGTTATTACTGTTCCTAAGGGACACTGAAGCTTTCTTT. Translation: CASSINVSLLLFLRDTEAFF.

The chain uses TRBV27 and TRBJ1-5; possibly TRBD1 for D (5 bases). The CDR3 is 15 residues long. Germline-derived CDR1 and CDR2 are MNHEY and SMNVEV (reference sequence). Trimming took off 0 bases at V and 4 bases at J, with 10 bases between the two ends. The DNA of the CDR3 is TGTGCCAGCAGTTTATCCTCGACAGCAAATCAGCCCCAGCATTTT. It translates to CASSLSSTANQPQHF.

This CDR3 is CASSQDLGTGWHSPLHF. DNA for the CDR3: TGTGCCAGCAGCCAAGATCTGGGGACAGGGTGGCATTCACCCCTCCACTTT. The rearrangement links TRBV14 to TRBJ1-6; TRBD1 matches at 9 bases. Per the germline V gene, CDR1 is SGHDN and CDR2 is FVKESK. The CDR3 consists of 17 residues. Unmatched junction bases numbered 8, after V lost 0 bases and J lost 8 bases.

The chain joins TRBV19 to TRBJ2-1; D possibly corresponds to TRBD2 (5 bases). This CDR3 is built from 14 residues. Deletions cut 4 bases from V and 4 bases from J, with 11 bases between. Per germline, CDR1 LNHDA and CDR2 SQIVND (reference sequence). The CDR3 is CASSNGGFYNEQFF. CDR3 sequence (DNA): TGTGCCAGTAGTAATGGCGGGTTTTACAATGAGCAGTTCTTC.

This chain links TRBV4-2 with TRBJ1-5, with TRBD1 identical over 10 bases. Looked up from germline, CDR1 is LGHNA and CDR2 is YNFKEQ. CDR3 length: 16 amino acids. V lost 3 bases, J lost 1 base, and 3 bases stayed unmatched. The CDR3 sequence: CASSHRTGGSNQPQHF. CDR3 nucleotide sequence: TGTGCCAGCAGCCATCGGACAGGGGGAAGCAATCAGCCCCAGCATTTT.

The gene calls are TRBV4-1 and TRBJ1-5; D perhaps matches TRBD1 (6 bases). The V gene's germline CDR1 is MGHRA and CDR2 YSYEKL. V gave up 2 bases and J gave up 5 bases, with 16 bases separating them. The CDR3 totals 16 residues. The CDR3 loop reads CASSQPGAGRDQPQHF. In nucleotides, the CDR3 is TGCGCCAGCAGCCAACCAGGGGCGGGGAGGGATCAGCCCCAGCATTTT.

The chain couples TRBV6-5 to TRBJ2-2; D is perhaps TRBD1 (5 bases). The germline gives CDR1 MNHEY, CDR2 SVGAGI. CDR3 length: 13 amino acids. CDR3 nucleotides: TGTGTCACCTGGAAGGGGTACACCGGGGAGCTGTTTTTT. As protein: CVTWKGYTGELFF.

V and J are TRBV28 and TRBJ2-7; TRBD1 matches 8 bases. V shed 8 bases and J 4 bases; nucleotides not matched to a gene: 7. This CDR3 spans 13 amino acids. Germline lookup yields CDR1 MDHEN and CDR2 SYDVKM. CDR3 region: CASGSGGGYEQYF. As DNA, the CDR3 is TGTGCCAGCGGATCAGGGGGCGGGTACGAGCAGTACTTC. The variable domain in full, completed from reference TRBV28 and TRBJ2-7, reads DVKVTQSSRYLVKRTGEKVFLECVQDMDHENMFWYRQDPGLGLRLIYFSYDVKMKEKGDIPEGYSVSREKKERFSLILESASTNQTSMYLCASGSGGGYEQYFGPGTRLTVT.

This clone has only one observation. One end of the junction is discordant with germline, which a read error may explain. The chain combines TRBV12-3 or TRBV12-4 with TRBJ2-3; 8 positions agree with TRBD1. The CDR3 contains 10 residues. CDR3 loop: CASSPDRARF. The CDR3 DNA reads TGTGCCAGCAGCCCGGACAGGGCCCGTTTT.

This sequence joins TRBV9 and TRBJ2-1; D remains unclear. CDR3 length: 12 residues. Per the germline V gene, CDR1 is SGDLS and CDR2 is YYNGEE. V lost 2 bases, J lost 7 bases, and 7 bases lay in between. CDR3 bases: TGTGCCAGCAGCGTCACCCTTAATGAGCAGTTCTTC. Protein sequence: CASSVTLNEQFF.

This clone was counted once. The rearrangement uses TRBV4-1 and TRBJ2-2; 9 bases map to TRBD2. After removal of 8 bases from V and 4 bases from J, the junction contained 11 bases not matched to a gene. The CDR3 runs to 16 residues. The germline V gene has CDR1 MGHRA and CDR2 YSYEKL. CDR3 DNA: TGCGCCAGCGGGCTACGTAGCGGGAGAGGCACCGGGGAGCTGTTTTTT. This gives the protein CASGLRSGRGTGELFF.

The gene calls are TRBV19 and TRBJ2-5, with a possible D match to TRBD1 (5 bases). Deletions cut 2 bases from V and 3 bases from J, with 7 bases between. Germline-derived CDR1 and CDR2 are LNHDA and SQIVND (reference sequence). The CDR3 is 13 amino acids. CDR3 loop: CASSINRKETQYF. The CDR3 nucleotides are TGTGCCAGTAGTATAAACAGGAAAGAGACCCAGTACTTC.